This T cell receptor (beta chain) was identified during a study of early T cells in non-severe SARS-CoV-2 infection. TCRdb reprocessed the 5' RACE reads via MiXCR and lists one record per CDR3 protein. The sample has about 30,000 distinct CDR3 sequences; more than 4.5% are singletons. CDR1 and CDR2 from the germline V gene are KGHSH and LQKENI. V was trimmed by 3 bases and J by 0 bases, leaving 8 bases between them. The CDR3 consists of 15 residues. This TCR came from an adult who was a healthcare worker with PCR-confirmed SARS-CoV-2 infection or an uninfected control (not recorded which). Material for sequencing was whole blood. This chain joins TRBV18 and TRBJ2-2; tentative D call: TRBD2 (6 bases). This chain's CDR3 is CASSPRLANTGELFF. CDR3 sequence (DNA): TGTGCCAGCTCACCGAGACTAGCGAACACCGGGGAGCTGTTTTTT.